A selection of T cell receptor beta chains follows, all from one sample in a study of CD8+ T cells in alopecia areata. The protocol was immunoSEQ multiplex PCR, while the TCRdb copy is restricted to in-frame clones and leaves out a portion. This table has hundreds of thousands of clones, 50% to 70% appearing once. The starting material was CD4+ T cells sorted from blood, obtained at week 0. These receptors all stem from a human donor with alopecia areata. Each CDR3 is given with its conserved first and last residue. D genes are given only for firm matches. Part of the rows lack a size; the others show once, few, many or a class for expanded clones.

D	size	J	V	DNA	CDR3
NA	NA	TRBJ1-2	TRBV19	TGTGCCAGTAGTACAGGAGAGGGAGGCTACACCTTC	CASSTGEGGYTF
TRBD1	NA	TRBJ1-3	TRBV5-6	TGTGCCACGAGCGTTAAGACAGGGGCCTTTGGAAACACCATATATTTT	CATSVKTGAFGNTIYF
NA	NA	TRBJ1-2	TRBV29-1	TGCAGCGTTGAGTTGACAGCCAGCCCCTATGGCTACACCTTC	CSVELTASPYGYTF
NA	few	TRBJ1-2	TRBV18	TGTGCCAGCTCGGAAACAGGGAACTATGGCTACACCTTC	CASSETGNYGYTF
TRBD1	NA	TRBJ2-2	TRBV10-3	TGTGCCATCACTAGGGACAGGGGGACCGGGGAGCTGTTTTTT	CAITRDRGTGELFF
TRBD1	NA	TRBJ2-1	TRBV6-5	TGTGCCAGCAGTTACGACAGGGGTCGGAACAATGAGCAGTTCTTC	CASSYDRGRNNEQFF
TRBD1	few	TRBJ2-2	TRBV4-2	TGTGCCAGCAGCCAAGCACGGACAGGGGACACCGGGGAGCTGTTTTTT	CASSQARTGDTGELFF
NA	NA	TRBJ1-1	TRBV30	TGTGCCTGGAGCAGGCCGGGGCGCACTGAAGCTTTCTTT	CAWSRPGRTEAFF
NA	NA	TRBJ2-1	TRBV30	TGTGCCTCAGGGACTGAATACAATGAGCAGTTCTTC	CASGTEYNEQFF
NA	NA	TRBJ1-1	TRBV29-1	TGCAGCGTGGGGACGGCTGAGGGCACTGAAGCTTTCTTT	CSVGTAEGTEAFF
TRBD2	NA	TRBJ2-1	TRBV7-2	TGTGCCAGCAGCCCACCGGGGAGGGTTTACAATGAGCAGTTCTTC	CASSPPGRVYNEQFF
NA	few	TRBJ1-1	TRBV18	TGTGCCAGCTCCCCACGAGATCAGGGAGGTGACACTGAAGCTTTCTTT	CASSPRDQGGDTEAFF
NA	NA	TRBJ2-7	TRBV5-1	TGCGCCAGCAGCTTGCGGTACGGGGAAAGCTACGAGCAGTACTTC	CASSLRYGESYEQYF
TRBD2	NA	TRBJ2-7	TRBV5-1	TGCGCCAGCAGCGTCCAGCGGGAAGCCTCCTACGAGCAGTACTTC	CASSVQREASYEQYF
NA	few	TRBJ1-4	TRBV7-9	TGTGCCAGCAGCTCCAGGGGTTCAGATGAAAAACTGTTTTTT	CASSSRGSDEKLFF
NA	NA	TRBJ1-4	TRBV18	TGTGCCAGCTCACCACCGGGGACGGGTGAAAAACTGTTTTTT	CASSPPGTGEKLFF
TRBD2	many	TRBJ2-1	TRBV5-1	TGCGCCAGCAGCTTGGACAGCGGGAGCTCCTACAATGAGCAGTTCTTC	CASSLDSGSSYNEQFF
TRBD2	few	TRBJ2-7	TRBV5-1	TGCGCCAGCAGCTTACTAGCGGGGGAAAACGAGCAGTACTTC	CASSLLAGENEQYF
NA	few	TRBJ2-4	TRBV7-9	TGTGCCAGCAGCCCTCTAGGGGTAAACATTCAGTACTTC	CASSPLGVNIQYF
NA	NA	TRBJ2-3	TRBV5-1	TGCGCCAGCGTGGAGGGTTATACTAGCACAGATACGCAGTATTTT	CASVEGYTSTDTQYF
NA	NA	TRBJ2-7	TRBV16	TGTGCCAGCAGCCATCCATCAGGCGGCGAGCAGTACTTC	CASSHPSGGEQYF
TRBD2	few	TRBJ2-3	TRBV29-1	TGCAGCGTTGATCTAGCGGGGAGCACAGATACGCAGTATTTT	CSVDLAGSTDTQYF
NA	few	TRBJ1-1	TRBV30	TGTGCCGGAGGGAGTGAAGCTTTCTTT	CAGGSEAFF
NA	many	TRBJ2-2	TRBV19	TGTGCCAGCCCGGACGGGCTCGGGGAGCTGTTTTTT	CASPDGLGELFF
NA	few	TRBJ2-3	TRBV6-5	TGTGCCAGCGTTAACAGGGACACAGATACGCAGTATTTT	CASVNRDTDTQYF
NA	NA	TRBJ1-1	TRBV5-1	TGCGCCAGCAGCCCGGACCTGAACACTGAAGCTTTCTTT	CASSPDLNTEAFF
TRBD2	NA	TRBJ2-7	TRBV30	TGTGCCTGGAGGCTAGCGGGGGGGAACGAGCAGTACTTC	CAWRLAGGNEQYF
NA	few	TRBJ2-1	TRBV14	TGTGCCAGCAGCCAAGATTCAAGGCTATACAATGAGCAGTTCTTC	CASSQDSRLYNEQFF
NA	NA	TRBJ2-2	TRBV6-4	TGTGCCAGCAGTGACGCCACCGGGGAGCTGTTTTTT	CASSDATGELFF
TRBD2	once	TRBJ2-3	TRBV15	TGTGCCACCAGCAGAGAAACTAGCGGTAGAATGGGGGGTACGCAGTATTTT	CATSRETSGRMGGTQYF
NA	NA	TRBJ1-1	TRBV6-1	TGTGCCAGCACCCCGGCCGGGGCCCTATCCGAAGCTTTCTTT	CASTPAGALSEAFF